This T cell receptor beta chain was sequenced in a study of blood T cell repertoires in COVID-19. Study-level background: The study drew acute and convalescent COVID-19 samples from the United States, Italy and Spain. In each case, the material was cDNA or gDNA derived from T cells, B-cell-depleted T cells, or PBMCs.

Trimming cost V 5 bases and J 1 base; bases outside gene matches: 4. CDR1 and CDR2 (germline): SNHLY, FYNNEI. The CDR3 spans 14 residues. This clone showed up just once. Assay used: immunoSEQ multiplex PCR; TCRdb lists only in-frame clones, some missing. The sample records about half a million clones, approximately 85% being singletons. This sequence was found in a human donor in a cohort sampled during active COVID-19. Sequencing was carried out using peripheral blood. The chain couples TRBV2 to TRBJ1-2, with 7 positions matching TRBD1. CDR3 amino acids: CASSRDRVNYGYTF. In nucleotides, the CDR3 is TGTGCCAGCAGTCGAGACAGGGTTAACTATGGCTACACCTTC.